Listed here is a single T cell receptor (beta chain). The sample belongs to a study of Ad26.COV2.S vaccination and SARS-CoV-2 variants. V dropped 3 bases and J dropped 5; count of bases not matched to a gene: 7. The CDR3 extends over 15 amino acids. Germline CDR1 KGHSH, CDR2 LQKENI. Sequenced by immunoSEQ multiplex PCR; TCRdb stores in-frame clones only, minus some. The sample has roughly 240,000 clones; more than 75% are singletons. Specified treatment: about 20 received Ad26.COV2.S at low or high dose, single or two shots; several received placebo; per-sample allocation not given. All samples were drawn on day 63, counting from the first vaccine or placebo injection.

The TCR originated in a person between 18 and 60 years old who received the Ad26.COV2.S COVID-19 vaccine or a placebo. This material consisted of peripheral blood, taken in a trial of Ad26.COV2.S vaccine versus placebo. The gene calls are TRBV18 and TRBJ1-5, with 7 nucleotides matching TRBD1. In nucleotides, the CDR3 is TGTGCCAGCTCACCCGCGACAGGGTTAGATCAGCCCCAGCATTTT. It translates to CASSPATGLDQPQHF.